This TCR beta chain was found in a study of cytomegalovirus exposure and HLA in healthy donors. V lost 2 bases and J lost 3, with 16 bases in between. The germline CDR1 and CDR2 sequences are SQVTM and ANQGSEA. The CDR3 consists of 15 residues. PCR involved 60 Vbeta and 13 Jbeta primers. Assay used: immunoSEQ multiplex PCR; TCRdb lists only in-frame clones, some missing. Of fewer than 30,000 clones listed, approximately 62% are singletons. Turning to this clone: Its antigen is undetermined.

Study results and caveats: Association with HLA alleles at 0.05 false discovery rate was found for 17,000 or so TCR beta sequences in a later analysis.

Sequencing was carried out using PBMCs. This chain links TRBV29-1 with TRBJ1-2, with D possibly being TRBD1 (6 bases). The clonotype originates from a male donor in good health and CMV-seropositive. CDR3 in DNA: TGCAGCGTTGAATCGTGGGACAACAGGGACTATGGCTACACCTTC. Its translation is CSVESWDNRDYGYTF.